The T cell receptor beta chain under discussion was sequenced for a study of T-cell memory formation after mild COVID-19 (dated by TCRdb to the early 2020s). About the study as a whole: TCR sequence clusters from the two donors were found to be largely donor specific. In two donors, T-cell clones that expanded and contracted after mild COVID-19 were tracked by sequencing TCRalpha and TCRbeta repertoires over time. The cohort was made up of two young adult volunteers, one female and one male, who were previously healthy.

V lost 1 base and J lost 5 bases; the stretch between them is 9 bases long. CDR1 and CDR2 are read off the germline V gene (reference sequence) as SEHNR and FQNEAQ. Including the terminal cysteine and phenylalanine, the CDR3 comprises 15 residues. The DNA shown is the 45-base CDR3, in frame from base 1. PBMCs were isolated by Ficoll-Paque density gradient centrifugation. The sample was run on an Illumina NovaSeq 6000. TCRalpha and TCRbeta cDNA libraries were constructed by 5'RACE with constant-segment primers, with sample barcodes and unique molecular identifiers being introduced. RNA was extracted from every sample with Trizol reagent. Libraries were amplified in two PCR steps, with a second sample barcode and Illumina TruSeq adapters added in the second step. Sequencing of the libraries was done on an Illumina NovaSeq, producing 2 x 150 bp paired-end reads. The study's own analysis went as follows. Reads were demultiplexed and collapsed into UMI-guided consensus sequences with migec v1.2.7. With mixcr v2.1.11, UMI consensuses were aligned to TRA and TRB V and J templates and assembled into clonotypes. A clonotype was counted as expanded or contracted only if both edgeR and NoisET called the change significant, with noise models trained on biological replicates. For edgeR calls, a false discovery rate-adjusted p below 0.01 and a log2 fold-change threshold of 1 were applied. As an exploratory analysis of dynamics, PCA with hierarchical clustering was applied to max-normalized trajectories of the 1000 most abundant clonotypes. Separately sequenced CD4+ and CD8+ repertoires were used to assign the CD4 or CD8 phenotype of responding clones. The public sequencing data were trimmed at Q25 with fastp and processed into clonotypes with MiXCR by TCRdb, which kept only in-frame beta chains. Here each entry gathers all rows of one CDR3 protein and keeps the most common genes and DNA. TCRdb assigned the V and J calls; the authors' analysis was not used. This sample comprises over 55,000 distinct CDR3 sequences, roughly an eighth of them detected only once. Jointly, the top ten make up around 23% of the sample.

The study at large found these results: The study covered only a couple of mild cases, and larger cohorts including severe cases with pre-infection samples were considered necessary. SARS-CoV-2 specificity of the second-wave clones peaking on day 37 was not confirmed. The detection of some responding clones in pre-infection memory suggests that pre-existing cross-reactive memory T cells joined the SARS-CoV-2 response. Contracting CD4+ clones were located mainly in the CM and EM memory subsets, whereas CD8+ clones were found to be enriched in EMRA. Clones that contracted from day 15 to 85 showed balanced CD4/CD8 phenotypes, whereas a second wave of clones that expanded from day 15 to 37 leaned towards CD4+.

This clonotype was seen a handful of times. The antigen it recognizes is unknown. Base quality data are lacking; no much larger clone is found one base away. The rearranged chain carries TRBV7-9 and TRBJ1-6; a weak D assignment points to TRBD1 (5 bases agree). The origin of this receptor is a man younger than 35 who had mild COVID-19 (a few samples of this study predate the infection). The sample titles of this study are shuffled in the database, so cell type and time point are left out; the donor was told from shared clones. Sequencing input: PBMCs or a T cell subset sorted from them (not recorded which). The CDR3 protein sequence reads: CASSLEGRDNSPLHF. The bases are TGTGCCAGCAGCTTAGAGGGCAGGGATAATTCACCCCTCCACTTT.